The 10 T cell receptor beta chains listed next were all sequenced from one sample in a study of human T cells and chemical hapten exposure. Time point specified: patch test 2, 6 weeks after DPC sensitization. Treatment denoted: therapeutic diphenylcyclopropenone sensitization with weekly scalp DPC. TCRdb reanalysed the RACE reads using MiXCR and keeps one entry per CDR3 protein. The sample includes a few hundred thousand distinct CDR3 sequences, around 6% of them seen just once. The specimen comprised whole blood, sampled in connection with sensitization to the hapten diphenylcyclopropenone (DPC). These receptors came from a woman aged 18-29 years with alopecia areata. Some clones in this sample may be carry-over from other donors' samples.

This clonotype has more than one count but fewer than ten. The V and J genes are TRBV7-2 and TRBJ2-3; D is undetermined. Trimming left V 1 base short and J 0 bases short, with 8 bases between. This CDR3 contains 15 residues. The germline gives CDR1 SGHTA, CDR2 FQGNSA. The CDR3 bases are TGTGCCAGCAGCTTAGGACACGCTAGCACAGATACGCAGTATTTT. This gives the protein CASSLGHASTDTQYF.

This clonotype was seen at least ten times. The CDR3 here is CASSLRTGETYEQYF. DNA for the CDR3: TGTGCCAGCTCCCTGCGGACAGGGGAGACCTACGAGCAGTACTTC. The chain couples TRBV18 to TRBJ2-7, with 9 bases lining up with TRBD1. V gave up 6 bases and J gave up 2 bases; unmatched junction bases: 8. This CDR3 is built from 15 residues. Germline CDR1 reads KGHSH; CDR2 reads LQKENI.

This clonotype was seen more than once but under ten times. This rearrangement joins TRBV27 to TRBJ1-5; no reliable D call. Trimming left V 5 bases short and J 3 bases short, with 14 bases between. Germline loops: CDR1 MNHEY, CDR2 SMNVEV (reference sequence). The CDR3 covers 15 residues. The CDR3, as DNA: TGTGCCAGCAGTGCACTTGCCGGACTCAATCAGCCCCAGCATTTT. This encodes CASSALAGLNQPQHF.

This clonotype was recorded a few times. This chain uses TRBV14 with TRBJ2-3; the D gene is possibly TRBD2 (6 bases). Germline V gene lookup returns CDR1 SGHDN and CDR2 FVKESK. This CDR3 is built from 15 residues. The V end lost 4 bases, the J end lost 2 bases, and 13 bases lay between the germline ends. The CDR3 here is CASSPFSGYTDTQYF. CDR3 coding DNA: TGTGCCAGCAGCCCCTTTAGCGGTTACACAGATACGCAGTATTTT. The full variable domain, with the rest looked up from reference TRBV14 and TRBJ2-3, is EAGVTQFPSHSVIEKGQTVTLRCDPISGHDNLYWYRRVMGKEIKFLLHFVKESKQDESGMPNNRFLAERTGGTYSTLKVQPAELEDSGVYFCASSPFSGYTDTQYFGPGTRLTVL.

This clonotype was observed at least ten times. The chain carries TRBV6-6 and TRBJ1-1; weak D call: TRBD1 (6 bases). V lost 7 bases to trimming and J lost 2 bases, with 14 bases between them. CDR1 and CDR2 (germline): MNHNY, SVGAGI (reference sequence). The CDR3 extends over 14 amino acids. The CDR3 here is CASKGTGTNTEAFF. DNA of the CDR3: TGTGCCAGCAAGGGAACAGGGACTAACACTGAAGCTTTCTTT.

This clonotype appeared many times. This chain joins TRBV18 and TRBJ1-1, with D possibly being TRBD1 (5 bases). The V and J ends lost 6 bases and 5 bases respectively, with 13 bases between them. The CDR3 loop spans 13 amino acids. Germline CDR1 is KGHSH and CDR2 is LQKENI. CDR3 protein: CASSTGAGTEAFF. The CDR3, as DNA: TGTGCCAGCTCGACCGGGGCCGGGACTGAAGCTTTCTTT.

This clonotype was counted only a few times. The CDR3 loop is CASSLWEGIHGYTF. The CDR3 DNA reads as TGTGCCAGCAGCTTGTGGGAAGGGATTCATGGCTACACCTTC. The V gene is TRBV5-6, the J gene TRBJ1-2; D is unresolved. CDR3 length: 14 residues. CDR1 SGHDT and CDR2 YYEEEE come from the germline V gene. V was clipped by 1 base and J by 6 bases, with 13 bases between them.

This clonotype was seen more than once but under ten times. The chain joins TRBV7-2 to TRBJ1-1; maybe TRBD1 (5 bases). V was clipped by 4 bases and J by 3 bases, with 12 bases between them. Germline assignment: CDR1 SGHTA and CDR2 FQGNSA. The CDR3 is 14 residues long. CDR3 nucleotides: TGTGCCAGCAGCTCTTGGGGCCAGTACACTGAAGCTTTCTTT. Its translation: CASSSWGQYTEAFF.

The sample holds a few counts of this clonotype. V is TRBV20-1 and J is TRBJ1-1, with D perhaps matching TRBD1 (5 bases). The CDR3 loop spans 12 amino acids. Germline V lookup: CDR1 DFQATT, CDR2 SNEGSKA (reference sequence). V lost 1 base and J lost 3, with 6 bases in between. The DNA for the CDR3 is TGCAGTGCTAGAGTGGGGGACACTGAAGCTTTCTTT. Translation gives CSARVGDTEAFF.

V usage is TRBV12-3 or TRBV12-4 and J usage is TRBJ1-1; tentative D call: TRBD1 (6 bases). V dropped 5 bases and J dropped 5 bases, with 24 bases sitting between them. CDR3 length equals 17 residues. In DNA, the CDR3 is TGTGCCAGCAGTCAGGGGCGGGGCAGAGAGGGAAGGACTGAAGCTTTCTTT. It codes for CASSQGRGREGRTEAFF.